Below, 20 T cell receptor beta chains from the same sample are listed, as sequenced in a study of radiation and T cells in renal cell carcinoma. Profiling relied on immunoSEQ multiplex PCR, and the TCRdb table lists in-frame clones only, not all of them. The sample lists approximately 75,000 clones, over 80% occurring once. The time point is: blood 2 weeks post-SBRT. Documented treatment: 15 Gy SBRT to primary tumor, nephrectomy 4 weeks later. The sequenced sample was blood, obtained from a patient whose treatment included radiotherapy and nephrectomy. The origin of the receptors is a man aged 60 to 75 with renal cell carcinoma.

This clone turned up a few times. This chain links TRBV5-4 with TRBJ2-1; D is ambiguous. V was clipped by 1 base and J by 7 bases, with 15 bases between them. Germline V gene data show CDR1 as SGHNT and CDR2 as YYREEE (reference sequence). This CDR3 region has 15 residues. The CDR3: CASSLTAQEGNEQFF. CDR3 DNA: TGTGCCAGCAGCTTGACAGCCCAAGAAGGAAATGAGCAGTTCTTC.

The V gene is TRBV11-2, the J gene TRBJ2-7, with D unresolved. This CDR3 has 13 amino acids. Trimming removed 0 bases from V and 1 base from J, with 4 bases in between. Germline CDR1 reads SGHAT; CDR2 reads FQNNGV. Written as DNA, the CDR3 is TGTGCCAGCAGCTTAGATCGGTCCTACGAGCAGTACTTC. Translating it yields CASSLDRSYEQYF.

The V call is TRBV18, the J call TRBJ2-3; 8 bases line up with TRBD2. The V and J ends lost 3 bases and 4 bases, in that order; junction bases with no gene match: 9. Germline-derived CDR1 and CDR2 are KGHSH and LQKENI. The CDR3 is 16 residues long. For the CDR3, the DNA is TGTGCCAGCTCACCGGGCCGGGGGGGACTGGCAGATACGCAGTATTTT. Amino acid sequence: CASSPGRGGLADTQYF.

The chain couples TRBV29-1 to TRBJ1-1; 7 positions agree with TRBD1. The germline gives CDR1 SQVTM, CDR2 ANQGSEA. The CDR3 is 16 residues long. DNA of the CDR3: TGCAGTGTGACGTCTCTTCCGGGACAGAGGAACACTGAAGCTTTCTTT. Its translation is CSVTSLPGQRNTEAFF.

This chain uses TRBV11-2 with TRBJ2-2; 7 bases agree with TRBD2. CDR1 is SGHAT and CDR2 is FQNNGV in the germline V gene. The junction had 9 bases not matched to a gene; V was cut back by 1 base and J by 4 bases. This CDR3 is built from 17 residues. The CDR3 protein is CASSLVRAGVSTGELFF. The CDR3 bases are TGTGCCAGCAGCTTAGTAAGGGCGGGGGTTTCCACCGGGGAGCTGTTTTTT.

The J gene is TRBJ2-6, the V gene TRBV7-8, with TRBD1 matching over 8 bases. CDR1 SGHVS and CDR2 FQNEAQ come from the germline V gene. The junction had 11 bases not matched to a gene; V was cut back by 1 base and J by 6 bases. The CDR3 is 18 residues long. As DNA, the CDR3 is TGTGCCAGCAGCTTAGACCCAGGGGGCTGGCGTGAGGCCAACGTCCTGACTTTC. Its protein product is CASSLDPGGWREANVLTF. The variable domain in full, with the rest retrieved from reference TRBV7-8 and TRBJ2-6, is GAGVSQSPRYKVAKRGQDVALRCDPISGHVSLFWYQQALGQGPEFLTYFQNEAQLDKSGLPSDRFFAERPEGSVSTLKIQRTQQEDSAVYLCASSLDPGGWREANVLTFGAGSRLTVL.

The chain employs TRBV28 and TRBJ1-2, with TRBD1 identical over 7 bases. V gave up 7 bases and J gave up 4 bases; unmatched junction bases: 15. CDR3 length equals 16 residues. Germline CDR1 is MDHEN and CDR2 is SYDVKM. CDR3 DNA sequence: TGTGCCAGCACCTCCAGCGAGGGGGGGACAGCCTATGGCTACACCTTC. The encoded protein is CASTSSEGGTAYGYTF.

The chain is built from TRBV10-3 and TRBJ1-1; unclear D gene. CDR3 length equals 13 residues. Trimming shortened V by 6 bases and J by 8 bases, and 16 bases separated the two germline ends. Germline CDR1 ENHRY, CDR2 SYGVKD. The CDR3: CAISPGGVVEAFF. CDR3 nucleotide sequence: TGTGCCATCAGCCCGGGTGGGGTCGTGGAAGCTTTCTTT.

The chain carries TRBV5-1 and TRBJ2-5; no clear D gene. Trimming cost V 3 bases and J 3 bases, with 15 bases left between them. The CDR3 consists of 15 residues. Germline loops: CDR1 SGHRS, CDR2 YFSETQ. This chain's CDR3 is CASSSLRPKEETQYF. The CDR3, as DNA: TGCGCCAGCAGCTCACTCCGCCCTAAGGAAGAGACCCAGTACTTC. Using reference TRBV5-1 and TRBJ2-5 for the parts outside the CDR3, the full variable domain is KAGVTQTPRYLIKTRGQQVTLSCSPISGHRSVSWYQQTPGQGLQFLFEYFSETQRNKGNFPGRFSGRQFSNSRSEMNVSTLELGDSALYLCASSSLRPKEETQYFGPGTRLLVL.

The chain couples TRBV29-1 to TRBJ2-7, with D perhaps given as TRBD1 or TRBD2 (7 bases each). The CDR3 extends over 15 amino acids. The V gene's germline CDR1 is SQVTM and CDR2 ANQGSEA. Trimming left V 4 bases short and J 5 bases short, with 21 bases between. CDR3 sequence: CSVAGGQSLSNEQYF. CDR3 nucleotide sequence: TGCAGCGTTGCGGGGGGACAGTCCCTAAGTAACGAGCAGTACTTC.

Written as DNA, the CDR3 is TGTGCCTGGAGTGATACGGCTGAAGCTTTCTTT. Encoded protein: CAWSDTAEAFF. The chain couples TRBV30 to TRBJ1-1; D is ambiguous. CDR1 GTSNPN and CDR2 SVGIG come from the germline V gene (reference sequence). V dropped 1 base and J dropped 6 bases, with 6 bases sitting between them. The CDR3 totals 11 residues.

The chain joins TRBV7-2 to TRBJ2-2; 7 bases map to TRBD1. V shed 8 bases, J shed 4 bases, and the junction held 10 bases outside the gene matches. CDR1 and CDR2 from the germline V gene are SGHTA and FQGNSA. This CDR3 has 15 amino acids. In nucleotides, the CDR3 is TGTGCCAGCCTCCTGCGGACAGGCCCCACCGGGGAGCTGTTTTTT. Its translation is CASLLRTGPTGELFF.

This clone was observed once. One end of the junction is discordant with germline, which a read error may explain. This rearrangement joins TRBV27 to TRBJ2-1, with 8 bases that match TRBD2. Germline lookup yields CDR1 MNHEY and CDR2 SMNVEV (reference sequence). CDR3 length: 14 residues. The CDR3 loop is CAGSFSGAYNEQFF. The CDR3 nucleotides are TGTGCCGGCAGCTTTAGCGGGGCGTACAATGAGCAGTTCTTC.

This clone was picked up a small number of times. The chain employs TRBV11-2 and TRBJ2-7; 7 bases agree with TRBD2. Germline V gene data show CDR1 as SGHAT and CDR2 as FQNNGV. This CDR3 comprises 15 residues. V dropped 2 bases and J dropped 1; count of bases not matched to a gene: 5. This CDR3 is CASSLPGLSSYEQYF. DNA for the CDR3: TGTGCCAGCAGCTTACCGGGACTATCTTCCTACGAGCAGTACTTC.

V is TRBV7-9 and J is TRBJ1-4; tentatively, D is TRBD1 (5 bases). This CDR3 is 16 amino acids long. Germline lookup yields CDR1 SEHNR and CDR2 FQNEAQ (reference sequence). Trimming removed 0 bases from V and 5 bases from J, with 13 bases in between. The CDR3 DNA reads as TGTGCCAGCAGCTTAGCTTTTGGGGGTATGAATGAAAAACTGTTTTTT. This gives the protein CASSLAFGGMNEKLFF.

This clone has more than one count but fewer than ten. V gene TRBV19 combines with J gene TRBJ2-2, with D uncertain. This CDR3 comprises 14 residues. With 2 bases removed from V and 5 bases from J, the gap between germline ends came to 9 bases. Germline assignment: CDR1 LNHDA and CDR2 SQIVND (reference sequence). The CDR3 loop is CASSILWETGELFF. Here the CDR3 DNA reads TGTGCCAGTAGTATATTGTGGGAAACCGGGGAGCTGTTTTTT.

This chain joins TRBV5-4 and TRBJ2-5; no definite D call. Between the trimmed V and J ends, which lost 2 bases and 5 bases, there was a span of 7 bases. The CDR3 covers 12 residues. CDR1 is SGHNT, CDR2 YYREEE, per germline (reference sequence). The CDR3 sequence: CASSFGLETQYF. CDR3 sequence (DNA): TGTGCCAGCAGCTTCGGGCTGGAGACCCAGTACTTC.

This sequence joins TRBV9 and TRBJ2-2; no definite D call. The V gene lost 7 bases and the J gene lost 3 bases, with 10 bases spanning the gap. Germline V CDR1 and CDR2: SGDLS, YYNGEE. CDR3 size: 13 residues. The CDR3 nucleotides read TGTGCCAGCCGGTTGGGTGACACCGGGGAGCTGTTTTTT. Residues: CASRLGDTGELFF. Filled out from reference TRBV9 and TRBJ2-2, the complete variable domain reads DSGVTQTPKHLITATGQRVTLRCSPRSGDLSVYWYQQSLDQGLQFLIQYYNGEERAKGNILERFSAQQFPDLHSELNLSSLELGDSALYFCASRLGDTGELFFGEGSRLTVL.

This chain joins TRBV5-1 and TRBJ2-3, with D perhaps matching TRBD1 or TRBD2 (6 bases each). The CDR3 loop spans 15 amino acids. Germline-derived CDR1 and CDR2 are SGHRS and YFSETQ. Trimming left V 6 bases short and J 6 bases short, with 20 bases between. CDR3 loop: CASKVGGSSGDTQYF. CDR3 nucleotides: TGCGCCAGCAAAGTTGGGGGCTCCAGCGGGGATACGCAGTATTTT.

The rearrangement links TRBV4-3 to TRBJ2-1, with TRBD2 matching over 8 bases. CDR3 size: 13 residues. Germline CDR1 LGHNA, CDR2 YSLEER. V was clipped by 0 bases and J by 13 bases; unmatched bases: 5. The CDR3 sequence: CASSQEPRTSQFF. In nucleotides, the CDR3 is TGCGCCAGCAGCCAAGAACCTCGGACTAGCCAGTTCTTC.